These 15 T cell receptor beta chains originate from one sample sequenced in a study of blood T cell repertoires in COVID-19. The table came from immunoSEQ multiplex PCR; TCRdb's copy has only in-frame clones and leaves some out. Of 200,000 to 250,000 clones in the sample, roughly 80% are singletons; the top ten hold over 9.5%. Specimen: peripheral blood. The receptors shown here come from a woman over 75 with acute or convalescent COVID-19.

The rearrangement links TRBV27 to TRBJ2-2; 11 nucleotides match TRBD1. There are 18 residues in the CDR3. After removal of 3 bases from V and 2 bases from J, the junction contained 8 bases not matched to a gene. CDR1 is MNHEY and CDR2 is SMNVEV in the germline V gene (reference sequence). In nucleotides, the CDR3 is TGTGCCAGCAGTTTTACCGGGACAGGGGGGTTTAACACCGGGGAGCTGTTTTTT. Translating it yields CASSFTGTGGFNTGELFF.

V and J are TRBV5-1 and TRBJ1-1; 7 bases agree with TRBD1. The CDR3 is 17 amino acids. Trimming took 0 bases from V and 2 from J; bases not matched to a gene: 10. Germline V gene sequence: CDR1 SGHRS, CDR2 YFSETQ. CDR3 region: CASSLVPPGGENTEAFF. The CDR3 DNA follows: TGCGCCAGCAGCTTGGTTCCCCCAGGGGGTGAAAACACTGAAGCTTTCTTT.

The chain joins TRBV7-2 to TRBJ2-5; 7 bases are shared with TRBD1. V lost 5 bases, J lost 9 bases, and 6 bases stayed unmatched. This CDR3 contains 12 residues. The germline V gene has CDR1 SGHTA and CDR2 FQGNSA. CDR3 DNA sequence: TGTGCCAGCAGCGGGACAGTGGAGCCCCAGTACTTC. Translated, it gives CASSGTVEPQYF.

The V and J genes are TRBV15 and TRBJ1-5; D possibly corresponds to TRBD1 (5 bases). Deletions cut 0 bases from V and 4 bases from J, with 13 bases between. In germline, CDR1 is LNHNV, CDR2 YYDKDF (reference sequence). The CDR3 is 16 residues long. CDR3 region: CATSRDRQGGNQPQHF. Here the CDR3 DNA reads TGTGCCACCAGCAGAGATCGGCAGGGAGGGAATCAGCCCCAGCATTTT.

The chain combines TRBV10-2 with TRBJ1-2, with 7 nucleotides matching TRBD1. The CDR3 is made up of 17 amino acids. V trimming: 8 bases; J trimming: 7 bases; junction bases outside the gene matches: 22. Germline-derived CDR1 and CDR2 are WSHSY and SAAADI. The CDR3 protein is CASLLSTGKGVDGGYTF. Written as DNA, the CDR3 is TGCGCCAGCCTACTTTCGACAGGGAAGGGGGTCGACGGTGGCTACACCTTC.

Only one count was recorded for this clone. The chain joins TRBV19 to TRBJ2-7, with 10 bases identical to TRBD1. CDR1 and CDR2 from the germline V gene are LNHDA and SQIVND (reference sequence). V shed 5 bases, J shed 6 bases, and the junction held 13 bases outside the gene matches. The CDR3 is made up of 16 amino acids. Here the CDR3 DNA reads TGTGCCAGTAGTTCTCGCGGGACAGGGGACCGGAGCGAGCAGTACTTC. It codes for CASSSRGTGDRSEQYF.

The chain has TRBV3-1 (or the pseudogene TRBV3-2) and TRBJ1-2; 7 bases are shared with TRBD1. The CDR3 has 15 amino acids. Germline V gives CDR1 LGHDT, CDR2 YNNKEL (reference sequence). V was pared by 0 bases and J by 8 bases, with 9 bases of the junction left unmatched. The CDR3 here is CASSQEYDRVGGYTF. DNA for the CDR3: TGTGCCAGCAGCCAAGAATATGACAGGGTTGGAGGCTACACCTTC.

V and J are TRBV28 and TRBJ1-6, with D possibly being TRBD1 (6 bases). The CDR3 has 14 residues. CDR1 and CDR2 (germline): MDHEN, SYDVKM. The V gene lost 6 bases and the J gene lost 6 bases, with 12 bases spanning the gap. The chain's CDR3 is CASRSGHPNSPLHF. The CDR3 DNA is TGTGCCAGCAGGTCGGGACACCCTAATTCACCCCTCCACTTT.

The CDR3 loop reads CAWSVQLAGASSNTGELFF. Written as DNA, the CDR3 is TGTGCCTGGAGTGTACAACTAGCGGGGGCCAGCTCGAACACCGGGGAGCTGTTTTTT. This chain uses TRBV30 with TRBJ2-2; 11 bases match TRBD2. Germline-derived CDR1 and CDR2 are GTSNPN and SVGIG (reference sequence). This CDR3 comprises 19 residues. The V gene end was trimmed by 0 bases and the J gene end by 0 bases; junction bases not matched to a gene: 9.

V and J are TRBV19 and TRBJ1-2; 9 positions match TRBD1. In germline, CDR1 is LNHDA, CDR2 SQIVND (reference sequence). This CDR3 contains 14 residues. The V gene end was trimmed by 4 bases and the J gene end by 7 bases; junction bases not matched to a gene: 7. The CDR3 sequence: CASSTSGQGGGYTF. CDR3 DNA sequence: TGTGCCAGTAGTACATCGGGACAGGGCGGTGGCTACACCTTC.

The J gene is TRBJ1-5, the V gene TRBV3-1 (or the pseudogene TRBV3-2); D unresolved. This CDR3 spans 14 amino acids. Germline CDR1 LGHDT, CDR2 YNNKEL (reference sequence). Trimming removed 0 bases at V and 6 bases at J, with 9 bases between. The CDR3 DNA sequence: TGTGCCAGCAGCCAAGATACATTAAGTCAGCCCCAGCATTTT. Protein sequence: CASSQDTLSQPQHF.

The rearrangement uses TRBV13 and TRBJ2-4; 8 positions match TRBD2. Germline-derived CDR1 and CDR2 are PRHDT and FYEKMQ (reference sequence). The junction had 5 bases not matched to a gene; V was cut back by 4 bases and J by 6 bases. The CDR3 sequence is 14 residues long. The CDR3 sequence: CASSSRGGLNIQYF. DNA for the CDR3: TGTGCCAGCAGCTCTCGGGGGGGCCTAAACATTCAGTACTTC.

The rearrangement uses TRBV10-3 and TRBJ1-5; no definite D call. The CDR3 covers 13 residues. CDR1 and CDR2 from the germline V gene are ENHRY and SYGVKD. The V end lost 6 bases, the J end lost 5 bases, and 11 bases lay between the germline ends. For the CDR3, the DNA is TGTGCCATCAGCGAAGGAGGAGATCAGCCCCAGCATTTT. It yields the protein CAISEGGDQPQHF.

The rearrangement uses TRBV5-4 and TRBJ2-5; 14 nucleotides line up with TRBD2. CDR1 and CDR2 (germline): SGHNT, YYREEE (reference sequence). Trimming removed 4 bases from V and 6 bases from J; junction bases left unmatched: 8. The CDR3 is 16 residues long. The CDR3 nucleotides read TGTGCCAGCAGCACGGGACTAGCGGGGGCTGACAAGACCCAGTACTTC. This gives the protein CASSTGLAGADKTQYF.

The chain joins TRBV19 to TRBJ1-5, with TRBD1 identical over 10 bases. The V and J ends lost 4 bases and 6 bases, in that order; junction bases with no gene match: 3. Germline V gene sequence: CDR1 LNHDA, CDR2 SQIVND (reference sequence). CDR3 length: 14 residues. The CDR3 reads CASSTGQGVQPQHF. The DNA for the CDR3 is TGTGCCAGTAGTACCGGACAGGGGGTTCAGCCCCAGCATTTT.